These 25 T cell receptor beta chains were all obtained from the same sample, sequenced in a study of T cell changes during pregnancy in multiple sclerosis. Produced via immunoSEQ multiplex PCR; TCRdb's table is partial and in-frame only. Here the sample spans 29,000 or so clones, nearly 90% being singletons. The material sequenced was CD8+ T cells from peripheral blood mononuclear cells, taken in the second trimester of pregnancy. The receptors come from a female donor with multiple sclerosis, enrolled in a pregnancy study.

A note on this clone: Other DNA sequences of this sample code for an identical CDR3. The chain employs TRBV9 and TRBJ2-5; the match to TRBD2 covers 7 bases. Germline CDR1 is SGDLS and CDR2 is YYNGEE. The CDR3 is 14 amino acids. V was clipped by 2 bases and J by 3 bases; unmatched bases: 4. CDR3 loop: CASSVGGEEETQYF. CDR3 DNA: TGTGCCAGCAGCGTTGGGGGGGAAGAAGAGACCCAGTACTTC.

V is TRBV7-9 and J is TRBJ1-4; perhaps TRBD1 as D (6 bases). Germline V gives CDR1 SEHNR, CDR2 FQNEAQ (reference sequence). Trimming took off 8 bases at V and 7 bases at J, with 14 bases between the two ends. CDR3 length: 13 residues. CDR3 sequence reads: CASYHPGAEKLFF. CDR3 bases: TGTGCCAGCTATCACCCAGGGGCTGAAAAACTGTTTTTT.

The rearrangement links TRBV27 to TRBJ1-3, with 9 bases that match TRBD1. CDR1 is MNHEY, CDR2 SMNVEV, per germline (reference sequence). The CDR3 is 18 residues long. V was pared by 5 bases and J by 4 bases, with 15 bases of the junction left unmatched. CDR3 protein: CASSPRPGTGSGGNTIYF. As DNA, the CDR3 is TGTGCCAGCAGTCCTCGACCCGGGACAGGGTCGGGCGGAAACACCATATATTTT.

The chain links TRBV25-1 to TRBJ1-2, with 8 positions matching TRBD1. The CDR3 is made up of 16 amino acids. V shed 2 bases and J 1 base; nucleotides not matched to a gene: 6. The V gene's germline CDR1 is MGHDK and CDR2 SYGVNS. The DNA for the CDR3 is TGTGCCAGCAGTGAAGAGGCAGGGGGCCATAACTATGGCTACACCTTC. This codes for CASSEEAGGHNYGYTF.

The chain carries TRBV19 and TRBJ2-3, with a possible D match to TRBD2 (6 bases). This CDR3 has 14 residues. Trimming pared 9 bases from V and 3 bases from J, leaving 16 bases between. The V gene's germline CDR1 is LNHDA and CDR2 SQIVND (reference sequence). The CDR3, as DNA: TGTGCCAGCGCCCTAGCGATCGGTACAGATACGCAGTATTTT. Protein: CASALAIGTDTQYF. The variable domain in full, with the rest retrieved from reference TRBV19 and TRBJ2-3, is DGGITQSPKYLFRKEGQNVTLSCEQNLNHDAMYWYRQDPGQGLRLIYYSQIVNDFQKGDIAEGYSVSREKKESFPLTVTSAQKNPTAFYLCASALAIGTDTQYFGPGTRLTVL.

This clone was detected only a few times. The chain couples TRBV27 to TRBJ2-7, with D maybe TRBD1 (6 bases). Trimming left V 6 bases short and J 2 bases short, with 14 bases between. There are 14 residues in the CDR3. CDR1 and CDR2 (germline): MNHEY, SMNVEV (reference sequence). The CDR3 spells CASSPTGAAYEQYF. CDR3 in DNA: TGTGCCAGCAGCCCGACAGGAGCAGCCTACGAGCAGTACTTC.

This CDR3 reads CATSREGTSGSDTQYF. The CDR3 DNA follows: TGTGCCACCAGCAGAGAGGGGACTAGCGGGAGTGATACGCAGTATTTT. This rearrangement joins TRBV15 to TRBJ2-3; the match to TRBD2 covers 14 bases. In germline, CDR1 is LNHNV, CDR2 YYDKDF (reference sequence). V shed 0 bases, J shed 6 bases, and the junction held 2 bases outside the gene matches. This CDR3 contains 16 residues.

This clone was recorded only once. This chain joins TRBV10-3 and TRBJ2-7; 7 nucleotides line up with TRBD1. The CDR3 totals 15 residues. CDR1 and CDR2 (germline): ENHRY, SYGVKD. J was trimmed by 4 bases and V by 8 bases; bases with no gene match: 14. CDR3 nucleotide sequence: TGTGCCATCCTCTCCCCGGGACAGAATACATACGAGCAGTACTTC. This sequence encodes CAILSPGQNTYEQYF.

V gene TRBV12-5 combines with J gene TRBJ2-5; 9 nucleotides agree with TRBD1. V trimming: 6 bases; J trimming: 5 bases; junction bases outside the gene matches: 13. The CDR3 extends over 16 amino acids. Germline loops: CDR1 LGHNT, CDR2 FRNRAP. The CDR3, as DNA: TGTGCTAGTGGCACGGTCCCGGGACAGGGTTTTGAGACCCAGTACTTC. It specifies CASGTVPGQGFETQYF.

The chain links TRBV25-1 to TRBJ1-4; D is possibly TRBD1 (5 bases). The V gene's germline CDR1 is MGHDK and CDR2 SYGVNS. This CDR3 comprises 15 residues. V dropped 3 bases and J dropped 3 bases, with 11 bases sitting between them. The CDR3, as DNA: TGTGCCAGCAGTGACGGCGGGGCCTCTAATGAAAAACTGTTTTTT. Translated, it gives CASSDGGASNEKLFF.

The V gene is TRBV6-5, the J gene TRBJ2-7; D might be TRBD1 (5 bases). Germline CDR1 MNHEY, CDR2 SVGAGI. V lost 6 bases and J 1 base, leaving 13 bases between the germline ends. The CDR3 runs to 14 residues. CDR3 sequence: CASSLVQGSYEQYF. The CDR3 DNA reads TGTGCCAGCAGCCTAGTCCAGGGATCCTACGAGCAGTACTTC.

V is TRBV7-8 and J is TRBJ1-1, with D perhaps TRBD1 (5 bases). Trimming pared 5 bases from V and 5 bases from J, leaving 12 bases between. The CDR3 is made up of 13 amino acids. CDR1 and CDR2 (germline): SGHVS, FQNEAQ. CDR3 nucleotides: TGTGCCAGCAGCGGCAGGGATTCAACTGAAGCTTTCTTT. This gives the protein CASSGRDSTEAFF.

The chain couples TRBV11-2 to TRBJ2-1; TRBD2 matches at 9 bases. Germline trimming cut 5 bases from V and 6 bases from J; bases unmatched to any gene: 14. The CDR3 runs 17 residues. Looked up from germline, CDR1 is SGHAT and CDR2 is FQNNGV. The CDR3 DNA follows: TGTGCCAGCAGCATACCTCCGGAAAGCGGGGGGCCCAATGAGCAGTTCTTC. This encodes CASSIPPESGGPNEQFF.

The V call is TRBV6-1, the J call TRBJ2-5, with 8 bases lining up with TRBD2. The V gene's germline CDR1 is MNHNS and CDR2 SASEGT. V was clipped by 8 bases and J by 2 bases; unmatched bases: 10. The CDR3 covers 15 residues. CDR3 in amino acids: CASLITSGRQETQYF. CDR3 DNA sequence: TGTGCCAGCCTGATCACTAGCGGAAGACAAGAGACCCAGTACTTC.

V gene TRBV6-1 combines with J gene TRBJ2-7; TRBD2 is a possible D gene (6 bases). Trimming removed 1 base from V and 3 bases from J, with 13 bases in between. This CDR3 is built from 15 residues. The germline CDR1 and CDR2 sequences are MNHNS and SASEGT. The CDR3 region has the DNA TGTGCCAGCAGTGAAGTGGGGGGAGGTGGCTACGAGCAGTACTTC. Protein product: CASSEVGGGGYEQYF.

The chain carries TRBV6-1 and TRBJ2-7, with TRBD1 matching 7 bases. After removal of 4 bases from V and 0 bases from J, the junction contained 9 bases not matched to a gene. Per the germline V gene, CDR1 is MNHNS and CDR2 is SASEGT. The CDR3 is 16 residues long. CDR3 amino acids: CASSGFDRALSYEQYF. CDR3 nucleotides: TGTGCCAGCAGTGGGTTCGACAGGGCGCTCTCCTACGAGCAGTACTTC.

CDR3 DNA: TGTGCCAGCAGCGTACAGGGGGCTGGGTCACCCCTCCACTTT. This translates into CASSVQGAGSPLHF. The rearrangement uses TRBV7-6 and TRBJ1-6; 9 bases align to TRBD1. Germline loops: CDR1 SGHVS, CDR2 FNYEAQ. V lost 5 bases to trimming and J lost 10 bases; unmatched junction nucleotides: 6. The length of the CDR3 is 14 residues.

V gene TRBV5-8 combines with J gene TRBJ2-1; D may be TRBD1 (5 bases). CDR1 is SGHTS, CDR2 YDEGEE, per germline. The V end was cut by 0 bases, the J end by 2 bases, with 6 bases between. The CDR3 totals 14 residues. The CDR3 nucleotides read TGTGCCAGCAGCTTGGGGGGCCCCTACAATGAGCAGTTCTTC. It is translated as CASSLGGPYNEQFF.

The J gene is TRBJ2-5, the V gene TRBV6-6, with 8 positions matching TRBD1. Trimming took 4 bases from V and 3 from J; bases not matched to a gene: 7. Looked up from germline, CDR1 is MNHNY and CDR2 is SVGAGI (reference sequence). This CDR3 contains 15 residues. Here the CDR3 reads CASSSSRDRKETQYF. The CDR3 region has the DNA TGTGCCAGCAGTTCATCTCGGGACAGGAAAGAGACCCAGTACTTC.

The CDR3 spells CVSVSPGGTEAFF. The CDR3 region has the DNA TGCGTTTCTGTCTCCCCAGGAGGCACTGAAGCTTTCTTT. This sequence joins TRBV29-1 and TRBJ1-1; D not certain. The CDR3 has 13 residues. Germline CDR1 SQVTM, CDR2 ANQGSEA. Complete variable domain (other parts from reference TRBV29-1 and TRBJ1-1): SAVISQKPSRDICQRGTSLTIQCQVDSQVTMMFWYRQQPGQSLTLIATANQGSEATYESGFVIDKFPISRPNLTFSTLTVSNMSPEDSSIYLCVSVSPGGTEAFFGQGTRLTVV.

The chain has TRBV7-9 and TRBJ2-5, with 9 bases that match TRBD1. The CDR3 runs 16 residues. V shed 5 bases and J 0 bases; nucleotides not matched to a gene: 7. The germline gives CDR1 SEHNR, CDR2 FQNEAQ (reference sequence). CDR3 protein: CASSPRGTGNQETQYF. The CDR3 coding sequence is TGTGCCAGCAGCCCTAGGGGGACAGGGAACCAAGAGACCCAGTACTTC.

The chain uses TRBV4-3 and TRBJ2-3; D is unresolved. The CDR3 loop spans 14 amino acids. Trimming pared 1 base from V and 6 bases from J, leaving 11 bases between. Per the germline V gene, CDR1 is LGHNA and CDR2 is YSLEER. The CDR3 DNA follows: TGCGCCAGCAGCCAAGCATCTGGTGCGGATACGCAGTATTTT. It yields the protein CASSQASGADTQYF.

The V call is TRBV28, the J call TRBJ2-7; weak D call: TRBD2 (6 bases). The germline CDR1 and CDR2 sequences are MDHEN and SYDVKM. V was pared by 3 bases and J by 0 bases, with 15 bases between. The CDR3 length is 16 residues. The CDR3 sequence is CASSFLGTEPSYEQYF. The CDR3 DNA follows: TGTGCCAGCAGTTTCCTCGGGACTGAACCCTCCTACGAGCAGTACTTC.

In its sample, this clone was seen once. This chain links TRBV7-9 with TRBJ1-1, with 8 bases lining up with TRBD1. Germline CDR1 and CDR2: SEHNR and FQNEAQ (reference sequence). This CDR3 spans 14 amino acids. Trimming cost V 3 bases and J 4 bases; bases outside gene matches: 4. CDR3 protein: CASSFEDRVTEAFF. The CDR3 DNA follows: TGTGCCAGCAGCTTCGAGGACAGGGTCACTGAAGCTTTCTTT.

This clone was seen more than once but under ten times. The V call is TRBV2, the J call TRBJ2-7, with TRBD2 matching 9 bases. The CDR3 loop spans 15 amino acids. CDR1 SNHLY and CDR2 FYNNEI come from the germline V gene. V was pared by 4 bases and J by 3 bases, with 7 bases of the junction left unmatched. CDR3 loop: CASSVNSGGFYEQYF. CDR3 coding DNA: TGTGCCAGCAGTGTTAATAGCGGGGGTTTCTACGAGCAGTACTTC.